This T cell receptor (beta chain) comes out of a study of early T cells in non-severe SARS-CoV-2 infection. Whole-study context: The authors sequenced bulk RNA from unsorted whole blood, leaving chains unpaired.

This clonotype is medium-sized in the sample. The CDR3 runs 15 residues. The germline gives CDR1 SGHRS, CDR2 YFSETQ. The V gene lost 3 bases and the J gene lost 3 bases, with 12 bases spanning the gap. TCRdb reprocessed the 5' RACE reads via MiXCR and lists one record per CDR3 protein. Of approximately 21,000 distinct CDR3 sequences listed, nearly 5.5% are singletons. The genes are TRBV5-1 and TRBJ2-2; the D is unclear. The clonotype was recovered from an adult who was a healthcare worker with PCR-confirmed SARS-CoV-2 infection or an uninfected control (not recorded which). Sequenced: whole blood. CDR3 in amino acids: CASSSRSWDTGELFF. DNA of the CDR3: TGCGCCAGCAGCTCCAGGAGTTGGGACACCGGGGAGCTGTTTTTT. The variable domain in full, completed from reference TRBV5-1 and TRBJ2-2, reads KAGVTQTPRYLIKTRGQQVTLSCSPISGHRSVSWYQQTPGQGLQFLFEYFSETQRNKGNFPGRFSGRQFSNSRSEMNVSTLELGDSALYLCASSSRSWDTGELFFGEGSRLTVL.